The 20 T cell receptor beta chains below come from one sample, sequenced in a study of blood T cell repertoires in COVID-19. Using immunoSEQ multiplex PCR, the repertoire was profiled, and TCRdb retains in-frame clones only, with some absent. The table shows 380,000 or so clones, with 81% occurring only once. The sequencing input was peripheral blood. The receptor set was obtained from a human donor with acute or convalescent COVID-19. The donor label of this sample is uncertain.

This chain links TRBV11-2 with TRBJ1-1, with D unresolved. Trimming pared 5 bases from V and 8 bases from J, leaving 9 bases between. Germline V CDR1 and CDR2: SGHAT, FQNNGV. The length of the CDR3 is 11 residues. The CDR3 here is CASSNRAEAFF. DNA for the CDR3: TGTGCCAGCAGCAACCGCGCGGAAGCTTTCTTT.

The V call is TRBV25-1, the J call TRBJ1-2; possible D gene TRBD1, 6 bases. V lost 0 bases and J 8 bases, leaving 10 bases between the germline ends. The CDR3 runs 13 residues. Germline V gene data show CDR1 as MGHDK and CDR2 as SYGVNS. CDR3 sequence (DNA): TGTGCCAGCAGTGAATATCTACAGGGCGGCTACACCTTC. Protein product: CASSEYLQGGYTF.

V usage is TRBV5-1 and J usage is TRBJ1-1; D is uncertain. V lost 5 bases and J lost 0, with 8 bases in between. Per the germline V gene, CDR1 is SGHRS and CDR2 is YFSETQ. This CDR3 is built from 13 residues. CDR3 DNA: TGCGCCAGCAGTTCTAATTTGAACACTGAAGCTTTCTTT. Amino acid sequence: CASSSNLNTEAFF.

This clone showed up just a few times. The chain links TRBV6-2 or TRBV6-3 to TRBJ1-4, with a weak D call TRBD1 (5 bases). Germline assignment: CDR1 MNHEY and CDR2 SVGEGT. The V gene lost 2 bases and the J gene lost 5 bases, with 15 bases spanning the gap. CDR3 length: 16 residues. Here the CDR3 reads CASSYLDWGENEKLFF. The CDR3 DNA is TGTGCCAGCAGTTACCTCGACTGGGGGGAGAATGAAAAACTGTTTTTT.

Written as DNA, the CDR3 is TGTGCCAGCAGCCTAGTACAGGGGGCCGGTGAAAAACTGTTTTTT. It specifies CASSLVQGAGEKLFF. The chain combines TRBV3-1 (or the pseudogene TRBV3-2) with TRBJ1-4, with TRBD1 matching 9 bases. The CDR3 length is 15 residues. With 4 bases clipped from V and 7 bases from J, the junction kept 7 bases outside the gene matches. CDR1 and CDR2 (germline): LGHDT, YNNKEL (reference sequence).

V usage is TRBV5-3 and J usage is TRBJ1-6, with no clear D. TRBV5-3 is flagged as an ORF with uncertain function. The CDR3 loop spans 15 amino acids. The V and J ends lost 2 bases and 5 bases respectively, with 11 bases between them. The CDR3 loop reads CARSLNGLDNSPLHF. Here the CDR3 DNA reads TGTGCCAGAAGCTTAAATGGTTTAGATAATTCACCCCTCCACTTT.

The V call is TRBV6-5, the J call TRBJ2-7; TRBD2 matches 9 bases. CDR3 length: 13 residues. The germline CDR1 and CDR2 sequences are MNHEY and SVGAGI. The ends lost 7 bases at V and 4 bases at J; junction bases unmatched: 5. The CDR3: CASTAAGGYEQYF. The CDR3 DNA reads TGTGCCAGCACGGCAGCGGGGGGATACGAGCAGTACTTC.

This chain joins TRBV7-6 and TRBJ2-7, with 11 bases matching TRBD2. V gave up 6 bases and J gave up 3 bases; unmatched junction bases: 4. This CDR3 has 14 residues. The germline V gene encodes CDR1 SGHVS and CDR2 FNYEAQ. In DNA, the CDR3 is TGTGCCAGCAGTTATCTAGCGGGAGGCTACGAGCAGTACTTC. Translated, it gives CASSYLAGGYEQYF.

The V gene is TRBV3-1 (or the pseudogene TRBV3-2), the J gene TRBJ2-7; D is ambiguous. CDR3 length equals 12 residues. Germline CDR1 is LGHDT and CDR2 is YNNKEL (reference sequence). Trimming stripped 3 bases from V and 7 bases from J, with 10 bases between. CDR3: CASSQETGEQYF. In DNA form, the CDR3 reads TGTGCCAGCAGCCAGGAAACGGGTGAGCAGTACTTC.

The table lists this clone with a count of one. The chain couples TRBV29-1 to TRBJ2-3, with D possibly matching TRBD1 (5 bases). CDR1 and CDR2 from the germline V gene are SQVTM and ANQGSEA. This CDR3 comprises 13 residues. V lost 8 bases to trimming and J lost 2 bases, with 14 bases between them. The CDR3 spells CSFRPGNTDTQYF. The CDR3 coding sequence is TGCAGCTTTCGGCCAGGGAACACAGATACGCAGTATTTT.

The rearrangement links TRBV27 to TRBJ1-5; TRBD1 matches at 7 bases. The length of the CDR3 is 15 residues. From germline, CDR1 is MNHEY and CDR2 SMNVEV (reference sequence). V shed 4 bases, J shed 7 bases, and the junction held 10 bases outside the gene matches. CDR3 protein: CASSSQGQAIQPQHF. The CDR3 DNA reads as TGTGCCAGCAGTTCCCAAGGACAGGCGATCCAGCCCCAGCATTTT.

The CDR3 DNA reads as TGTGCCTGGAGTGCAAAGAGCTCCTATAATTCACCCCTCCACTTT. Translating it yields CAWSAKSSYNSPLHF. V and J are TRBV30 and TRBJ1-6; D ambiguous. CDR3 length: 15 amino acids. CDR1 GTSNPN and CDR2 SVGIG come from the germline V gene (reference sequence). The germline V and J ends were trimmed by 1 base and 0 bases, with 7 bases remaining between them.

This clone appeared once. The rearrangement uses TRBV6-5 and TRBJ1-1; D is uncertain. V lost 6 bases and J 3 bases, leaving 11 bases between the germline ends. Per the germline V gene, CDR1 is MNHEY and CDR2 is SVGAGI. The CDR3 length is 13 residues. CDR3 residues: CASSSSRYTEAFF. For the CDR3, the DNA is TGTGCCAGCAGCTCATCACGGTACACTGAAGCTTTCTTT.

This chain connects TRBV7-2 to TRBJ2-7, with 12 bases matching TRBD1. J gave up 4 bases and V 4 bases, and 5 bases lay outside the gene matches. CDR1 is SGHTA and CDR2 is FQGNSA in the germline V gene. This CDR3 is built from 15 residues. The chain's CDR3 is CASSYGTGGYYEQYF. The CDR3 region has the DNA TGTGCCAGCAGCTACGGGACAGGGGGCTATTACGAGCAGTACTTC.

The chain couples TRBV2 to TRBJ2-2; 10 bases agree with TRBD1. The V segment lost 6 bases and the J segment 5 bases; nucleotides outside the gene matches: 3. From germline, CDR1 is SNHLY and CDR2 FYNNEI. There are 14 residues in the CDR3. The DNA of the CDR3 is TGTGCCAGCAGCAGGACAGGGGGGACCGGGGAGCTGTTTTTT. This codes for CASSRTGGTGELFF.

The chain uses TRBV5-1 and TRBJ2-1, with 7 bases that match TRBD1. With V trimmed by 1 base and J by 7 bases, 2 bases remained unmatched. This CDR3 spans 13 amino acids. Germline values: CDR1 SGHRS, CDR2 YFSETQ. Here the CDR3 DNA reads TGCGCCAGCAGCTTGACAGGGGAAAATGAGCAGTTCTTC. It yields the protein CASSLTGENEQFF.

The chain recombines TRBV7-9 with TRBJ2-7, with 9 bases fitting TRBD1. Losses at the gene ends were 3 bases for V and 5 bases for J; bases not matched to a gene: 5. The CDR3 contains 14 residues. Germline CDR1 is SEHNR and CDR2 is FQNEAQ (reference sequence). The CDR3 nucleotides are TGTGCCAGCAGCTTCGGGACAGGGATGAACGAGCAGTACTTC. The encoded protein is CASSFGTGMNEQYF.

The V and J genes are TRBV30 and TRBJ1-5; tentatively, D is TRBD1 (5 bases). CDR3 length equals 12 residues. Trimming left V 3 bases short and J 5 bases short, with 8 bases between. Germline CDR1 reads GTSNPN; CDR2 reads SVGIG (reference sequence). In nucleotides, the CDR3 is TGTGCCTGGAGCCTCAGGGATCAGCCCCAGCATTTT. Translating gives CAWSLRDQPQHF.

This clone occurred once. The CDR3 sequence is CASSAGLLQETQYF. CDR3 DNA sequence: TGCGCCAGCAGTGCTGGACTACTACAAGAGACCCAGTACTTC. This sequence joins TRBV10-1 and TRBJ2-5; tentatively, D is TRBD2 (6 bases). This CDR3 has 14 residues. Deletions cut 4 bases from V and 2 bases from J, with 11 bases between. Per germline, CDR1 WNHNN and CDR2 SYGVQD (reference sequence).

J is TRBJ2-5 and V is TRBV28; 11 bases map to TRBD2. Germline V gene lookup returns CDR1 MDHEN and CDR2 SYDVKM. V gave up 5 bases and J gave up 4 bases; unmatched junction bases: 6. The CDR3 covers 15 residues. CDR3 coding DNA: TGTGCCAGCAGTCGTAGCGGGGGGGCCTTAGAGACCCAGTACTTC. Translated, it gives CASSRSGGALETQYF.